These 2 T cell receptor beta chains came from one sample sequenced in a study of blood T cell repertoires in COVID-19. Sequencing used immunoSEQ multiplex PCR; TCRdb keeps in-frame clones, though not all of them. The data hold about 34,000 clones, with approximately 71% observed a single time. The material sequenced was peripheral blood. All receptors derive from an elderly man with active or convalescent COVID-19.

The CDR3 DNA is TGTGCCAGCAGCTTACGGCTAGCGGGAGGGCCTGCTTACAATGAGCAGTTCTTC. Its translation: CASSLRLAGGPAYNEQFF. The rearrangement uses TRBV11-2 and TRBJ2-1; TRBD2 matches 12 bases. There are 18 residues in the CDR3. V lost 2 bases and J lost 4; bases outside the gene matches: 9. The germline V gene has CDR1 SGHAT and CDR2 FQNNGV.

V gene TRBV18 combines with J gene TRBJ2-1; 14 bases are shared with TRBD2. The ends lost 6 bases at V and 9 bases at J; junction bases unmatched: 7. Per the germline V gene, CDR1 is KGHSH and CDR2 is LQKENI. The CDR3 is made up of 15 amino acids. The CDR3 DNA reads as TGTGCCAGCTCGCGGGGACTAGCGGGAGATGGTGAGCAGTTCTTC. This gives the protein CASSRGLAGDGEQFF.